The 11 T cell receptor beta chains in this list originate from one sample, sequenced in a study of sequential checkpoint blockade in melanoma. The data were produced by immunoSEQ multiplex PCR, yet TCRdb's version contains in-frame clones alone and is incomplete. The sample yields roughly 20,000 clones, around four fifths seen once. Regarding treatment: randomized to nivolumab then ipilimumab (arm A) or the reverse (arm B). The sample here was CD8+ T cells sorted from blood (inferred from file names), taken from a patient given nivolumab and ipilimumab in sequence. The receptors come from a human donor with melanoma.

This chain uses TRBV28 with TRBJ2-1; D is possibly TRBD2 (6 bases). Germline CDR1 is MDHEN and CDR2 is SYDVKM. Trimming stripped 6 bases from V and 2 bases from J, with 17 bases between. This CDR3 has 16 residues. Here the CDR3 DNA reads TGTGCCAGCAGCCCCCCCGGGACTCAAGCCTACAATGAGCAGTTCTTC. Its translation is CASSPPGTQAYNEQFF.

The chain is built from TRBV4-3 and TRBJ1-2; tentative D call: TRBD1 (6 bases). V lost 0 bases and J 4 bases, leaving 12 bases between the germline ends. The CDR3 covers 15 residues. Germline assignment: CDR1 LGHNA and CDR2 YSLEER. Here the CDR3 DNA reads TGCGCCAGCAGCCAAGAAATAGGGGGTCTCTATGGCTACACCTTC. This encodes CASSQEIGGLYGYTF.

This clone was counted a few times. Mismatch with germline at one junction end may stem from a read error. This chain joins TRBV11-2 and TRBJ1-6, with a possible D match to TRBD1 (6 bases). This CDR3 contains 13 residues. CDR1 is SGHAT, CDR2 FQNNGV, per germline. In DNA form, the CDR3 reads TGCGCCAGCAGCCAGGCAGGGGATTCACCCCTCCACTTT. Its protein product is CASSQAGDSPLHF.

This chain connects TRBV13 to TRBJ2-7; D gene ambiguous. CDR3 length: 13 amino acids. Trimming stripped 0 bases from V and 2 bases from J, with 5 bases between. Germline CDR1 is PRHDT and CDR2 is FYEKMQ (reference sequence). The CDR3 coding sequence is TGTGCCAGCAGCTTAGGGGCAACCTACGAGCAGTACTTC. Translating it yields CASSLGATYEQYF.

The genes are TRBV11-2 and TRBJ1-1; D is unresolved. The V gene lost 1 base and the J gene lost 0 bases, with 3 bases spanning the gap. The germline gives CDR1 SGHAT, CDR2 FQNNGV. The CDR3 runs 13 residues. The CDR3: CASSLGVNTEAFF. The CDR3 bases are TGTGCCAGCAGCTTAGGAGTGAACACTGAAGCTTTCTTT.

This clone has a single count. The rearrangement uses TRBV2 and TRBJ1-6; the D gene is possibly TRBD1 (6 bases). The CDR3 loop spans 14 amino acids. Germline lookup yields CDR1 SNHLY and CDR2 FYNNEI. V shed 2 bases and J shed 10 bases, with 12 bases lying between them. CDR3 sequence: CASSEWAGESPLHF. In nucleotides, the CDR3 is TGTGCCAGCAGTGAATGGGCAGGGGAATCACCCCTCCACTTT.

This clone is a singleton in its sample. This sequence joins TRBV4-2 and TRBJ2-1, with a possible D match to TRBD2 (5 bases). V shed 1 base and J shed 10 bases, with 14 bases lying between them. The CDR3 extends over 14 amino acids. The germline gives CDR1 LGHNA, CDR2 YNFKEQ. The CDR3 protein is CASSQVELVQEQFF. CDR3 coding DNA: TGTGCCAGCAGCCAAGTTGAACTAGTCCAAGAGCAGTTCTTC.

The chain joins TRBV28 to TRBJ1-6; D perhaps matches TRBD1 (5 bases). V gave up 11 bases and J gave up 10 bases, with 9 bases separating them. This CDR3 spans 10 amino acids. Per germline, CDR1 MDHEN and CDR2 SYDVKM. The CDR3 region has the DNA TGTGCCGGAGGGGCATCACCCCTCCACTTT. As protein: CAGGASPLHF.

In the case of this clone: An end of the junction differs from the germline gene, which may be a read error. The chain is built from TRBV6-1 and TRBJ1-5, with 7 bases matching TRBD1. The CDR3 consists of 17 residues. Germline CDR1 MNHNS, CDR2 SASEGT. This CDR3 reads CASREALYSGGNQPQHF. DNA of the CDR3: TGTGCCAGCAGGGAAGCGCTCTATTCAGGGGGTAATCAGCCCCAGCATTTT.

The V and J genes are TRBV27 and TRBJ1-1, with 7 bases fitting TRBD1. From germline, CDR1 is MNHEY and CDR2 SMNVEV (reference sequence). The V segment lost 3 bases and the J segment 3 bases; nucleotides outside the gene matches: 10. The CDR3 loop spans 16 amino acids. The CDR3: CASSLGRGRRDTEAFF. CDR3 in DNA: TGTGCCAGCAGTTTGGGCAGGGGGAGACGGGACACTGAAGCTTTCTTT.

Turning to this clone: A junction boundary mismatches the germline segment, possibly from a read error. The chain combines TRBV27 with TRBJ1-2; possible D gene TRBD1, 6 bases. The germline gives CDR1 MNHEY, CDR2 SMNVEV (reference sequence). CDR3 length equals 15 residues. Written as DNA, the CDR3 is TGTGCCAGCAGTCTATCTACAGGGACCGCCTATGGCTACACCTTC. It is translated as CASSLSTGTAYGYTF.